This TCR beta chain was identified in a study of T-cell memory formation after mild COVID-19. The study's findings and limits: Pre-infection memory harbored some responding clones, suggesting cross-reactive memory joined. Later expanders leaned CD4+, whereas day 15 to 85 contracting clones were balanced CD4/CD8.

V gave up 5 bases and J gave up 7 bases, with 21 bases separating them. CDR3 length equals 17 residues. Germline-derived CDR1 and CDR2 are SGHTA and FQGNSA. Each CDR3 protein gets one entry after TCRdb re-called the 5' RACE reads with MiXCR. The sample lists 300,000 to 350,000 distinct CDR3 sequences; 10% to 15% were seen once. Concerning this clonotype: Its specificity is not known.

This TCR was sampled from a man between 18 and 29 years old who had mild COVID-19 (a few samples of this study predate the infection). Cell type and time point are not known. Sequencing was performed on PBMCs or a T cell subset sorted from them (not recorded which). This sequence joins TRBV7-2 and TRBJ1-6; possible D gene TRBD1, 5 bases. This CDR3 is CASSPNRPGKWNSPLHF. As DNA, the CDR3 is TGTGCCAGCAGCCCCAACCGCCCAGGGAAGTGGAATTCACCCCTCCACTTT.